These 22 T cell receptor beta chains came from one sample sequenced in a study of T cell repertoires in cytomegalovirus infection. Their antigens remain unidentified. TCRdb itself ran the reads through MiXCR, one entry per CDR3 protein. Seen here are approximately 770,000 distinct CDR3 sequences, 25% to 30% observed once, and the top ten hold around 13%. The starting material was cultured CD8+ T cells from PBMCs, obtained from culture after CMV antigen stimulation. These receptors originate from a human donor in good health (CMV status not recorded). Some clones in this sample may be carry-over from other donors' samples.

This chain uses TRBV6-1 with TRBJ2-7; 7 bases align to TRBD1. V shed 3 bases and J 1 base; nucleotides not matched to a gene: 12. Germline lookup yields CDR1 MNHNS and CDR2 SASEGT. This CDR3 has 17 amino acids. CDR3 protein: CASSELPAGTVSYEQYF. The DNA of the CDR3 is TGTGCCAGCAGTGAGCTGCCCGCCGGGACAGTGTCCTACGAGCAGTACTTC.

Only a few counts were recorded for this clonotype. This chain connects TRBV15 to TRBJ1-1; D is unresolved. Trimming pared 0 bases from V and 6 bases from J, leaving 11 bases between. In germline, CDR1 is LNHNV, CDR2 YYDKDF (reference sequence). There are 14 residues in the CDR3. CDR3 DNA sequence: TGTGCCACCAGCAGAGATTCGGATTTCTCTGAAGCTTTCTTT. Translating it yields CATSRDSDFSEAFF.

The sample holds many counts of this clonotype. The V call is TRBV5-6, the J call TRBJ2-1; D unresolved. Per germline, CDR1 SGHDT and CDR2 YYEEEE. CDR3 length: 14 residues. V gave up 0 bases and J gave up 4 bases, with 8 bases separating them. Here the CDR3 DNA reads TGTGCCAGCAGCTTGGGGTTAGGGTACAATGAGCAGTTCTTC. This sequence encodes CASSLGLGYNEQFF. The complete variable domain, with remaining parts taken from reference TRBV5-6 and TRBJ2-1, reads DAGVTQSPTHLIKTRGQQVTLRCSPKSGHDTVSWYQQALGQGPQFIFQYYEEEERQRGNFPDRFSGHQFPNYSSELNVNALLLGDSALYLCASSLGLGYNEQFFGPGTRLTVL.

The rearrangement joins TRBV7-2 to TRBJ2-7; perhaps TRBD1 as D (7 bases). V was cut by 8 bases and J by 4 bases, with 21 bases left in between. Germline V gives CDR1 SGHTA, CDR2 FQGNSA. This CDR3 is built from 15 residues. The CDR3 protein is CASLEGATLAYEQYF. The CDR3 nucleotides are TGTGCCAGCTTGGAGGGGGCGACCTTGGCGTACGAGCAGTACTTC.

The chain joins TRBV7-2 to TRBJ2-5; TRBD2 agrees at 14 bases. Germline trimming cut 5 bases from V and 4 bases from J; bases unmatched to any gene: 6. The CDR3 extends over 16 amino acids. Germline V gene data show CDR1 as SGHTA and CDR2 as FQGNSA. In DNA, the CDR3 is TGTGCCAGCAGCATTGGACTAGCGGGGGGTAGAGAGACCCAGTACTTC. Translated, it gives CASSIGLAGGRETQYF.

Many counts were recorded for this clonotype. This chain joins TRBV7-8 and TRBJ1-1; a weak D match, TRBD1 (6 bases). Trimming removed 3 bases at V and 1 base at J, with 18 bases between. CDR1 and CDR2 from the germline V gene are SGHVS and FQNEAQ. This CDR3 comprises 17 residues. The CDR3 sequence is CASSLWGRPTGNTEAFF. The CDR3 DNA reads TGTGCCAGCAGCTTGTGGGGGCGACCGACGGGGAACACTGAAGCTTTCTTT.

A few counts support this clonotype. This chain connects TRBV7-9 to TRBJ2-3, with D perhaps TRBD1 (6 bases). Between the trimmed V and J ends, which lost 7 bases and 0 bases, there was a span of 14 bases. Germline CDR1 SEHNR, CDR2 FQNEAQ (reference sequence). The CDR3 extends over 15 amino acids. The CDR3 nucleotides read TGTGCCAGCACCCCAAGGGGGACAAGCACAGATACGCAGTATTTT. The encoded protein is CASTPRGTSTDTQYF. Looking up the rest from reference TRBV7-9 and TRBJ2-3 gives the full variable domain: DTGVSQNPRHKITKRGQNVTFRCDPISEHNRLYWYRQTLGQGPEFLTYFQNEAQLEKSRLLSDRFSAERPKGSFSTLEIQRTEQGDSAMYLCASTPRGTSTDTQYFGPGTRLTVL.

The chain employs TRBV27 and TRBJ2-3; TRBD1 matches at 10 bases. This CDR3 contains 16 residues. Germline lookup yields CDR1 MNHEY and CDR2 SMNVEV (reference sequence). V lost 3 bases, J lost 4 bases, and 7 bases stayed unmatched. CDR3 nucleotides: TGTGCCAGCAGTTTGGGACAGGGGATAGGAGCAGATACGCAGTATTTT. Translated: CASSLGQGIGADTQYF.

The chain couples TRBV7-9 to TRBJ2-7; 8 bases are a match to TRBD1. J gave up 4 bases and V 5 bases, and 16 bases lay outside the gene matches. The CDR3 extends over 17 amino acids. Germline V gene data show CDR1 as SEHNR and CDR2 as FQNEAQ (reference sequence). CDR3 protein: CASSGGTGDSPTYEQYV. The CDR3 coding sequence is TGTGCCAGCAGCGGCGGGACAGGTGACTCCCCTACTTACGAGCAGTACGTC.

The sample holds many counts of this clonotype. Its ends do not fully match the called genes, so a read error is possible. The CDR3 DNA sequence: TGTGCCAGCACCTTAGCTCAAGAGACCCAGTACTTC. This encodes CASTLAQETQYF. The chain links TRBV7-8 to TRBJ2-5; D is undetermined. Germline V gene sequence: CDR1 SGHVS, CDR2 FQNEAQ. The CDR3 extends over 12 amino acids.

This clonotype was picked up a small number of times. The V call is TRBV7-6, the J call TRBJ1-2; D possibly corresponds to TRBD1 (6 bases). Germline V gene lookup returns CDR1 SGHVS and CDR2 FNYEAQ. Trimming stripped 3 bases from V and 7 bases from J, with 18 bases between. The CDR3 has 15 amino acids. The CDR3 DNA reads as TGTGCCAGCAGCTTGGGTCCTGGGGGGCCGTTTGGCTACACCTTC. This gives the protein CASSLGPGGPFGYTF.

This chain connects TRBV4-1 to TRBJ1-1; 10 nucleotides match TRBD1. The CDR3 covers 15 residues. V gave up 3 bases and J gave up 3 bases; unmatched junction bases: 4. Germline lookup yields CDR1 MGHRA and CDR2 YSYEKL. The CDR3 DNA reads as TGCGCCAGCAGCCAGGCCGGACAGGGGGACACTGAAGCTTTCTTT. Amino acid sequence: CASSQAGQGDTEAFF.

A few counts support this clonotype. This chain joins TRBV19 and TRBJ1-5; tentative D call: TRBD1 (5 bases). This CDR3 spans 15 amino acids. The V gene's germline CDR1 is LNHDA and CDR2 SQIVND (reference sequence). Trimming removed 10 bases from V and 0 bases from J, with 16 bases in between. CDR3: CATKDRYYSNQPQHF. CDR3 DNA: TGTGCCACTAAAGACAGATACTATAGCAATCAGCCCCAGCATTTT.

The V and J genes are TRBV27 and TRBJ1-4; 9 nucleotides line up with TRBD1. V lost 5 bases to trimming and J lost 15 bases; unmatched junction nucleotides: 10. CDR3 length equals 13 residues. The V gene's germline CDR1 is MNHEY and CDR2 SMNVEV (reference sequence). The CDR3 reads CASSLSIGTGLFF. The CDR3 DNA reads TGTGCCAGCAGTCTCTCCATCGGGACAGGGTTGTTTTTT.

A few counts support this clonotype. The chain is built from TRBV6-2 or TRBV6-3 and TRBJ2-7, with 8 nucleotides matching TRBD1. CDR3 length: 16 amino acids. V lost 2 bases to trimming and J lost 0 bases; unmatched junction nucleotides: 6. The germline V gene has CDR1 MNHEY and CDR2 SVGEGT. CDR3 amino acids: CASSYLRDRNSYEQYF. Written as DNA, the CDR3 is TGTGCCAGCAGTTACCTCCGGGACAGGAACTCCTACGAGCAGTACTTC.

The chain links TRBV5-5 to TRBJ1-5; possibly TRBD1 for D (5 bases). CDR1 SGHKS and CDR2 YYEKEE come from the germline V gene (reference sequence). CDR3 length: 16 residues. V was cut by 2 bases and J by 4 bases, with 16 bases left in between. As DNA, the CDR3 is TGTGCCAGCAGCTTAGAGGTGCAGGGTTGGAATCAGCCCCAGCATTTT. Its protein product is CASSLEVQGWNQPQHF.

This clonotype was counted many times. The chain is built from TRBV7-9 and TRBJ2-3, with 7 bases lining up with TRBD1. The CDR3 is 17 amino acids. The germline CDR1 and CDR2 sequences are SEHNR and FQNEAQ (reference sequence). With 3 bases clipped from V and 5 bases from J, the junction kept 14 bases outside the gene matches. The CDR3 sequence is CASSFPVEQGLRDTQYF. The CDR3 DNA is TGTGCCAGCAGCTTCCCCGTGGAACAGGGGTTGAGAGATACGCAGTATTTT.

To note about this clonotype: One junction end does not reproduce the germline sequence, and a read error may be involved. The V and J genes are TRBV7-8 and TRBJ1-2; possible D gene TRBD1, 5 bases. CDR1 is SGHVS and CDR2 is FQNEAQ in the germline V gene. This CDR3 has 15 residues. CDR3 bases: TGTGCCAGCAGCTTAGTACCAGAAGGGGACTATTGCTACACCTTC. Translating it yields CASSLVPEGDYCYTF.

The chain has TRBV27 and TRBJ2-1; 9 nucleotides align to TRBD2. CDR3 length: 16 amino acids. The V segment lost 5 bases and the J segment 13 bases; nucleotides outside the gene matches: 18. CDR1 is MNHEY and CDR2 is SMNVEV in the germline V gene (reference sequence). The CDR3 region has the DNA TGTGCCAGCAGTCCCAGCGGGGGGCCCCCAGTCACACTCCAGTTCTTC. Translating it yields CASSPSGGPPVTLQFF.

This clonotype came up many times. This chain connects TRBV10-3 to TRBJ2-3; maybe TRBD2 (5 bases). Germline values: CDR1 ENHRY, CDR2 SYGVKD. Trimming left V 3 bases short and J 5 bases short, with 12 bases between. There are 14 residues in the CDR3. CDR3 coding DNA: TGTGCCATCAGTGAACCCCGCGGGTTAGATACGCAGTATTTT. Protein product: CAISEPRGLDTQYF.

The chain links TRBV27 to TRBJ2-7; possibly TRBD1 for D (6 bases). CDR1 and CDR2 (germline): MNHEY, SMNVEV (reference sequence). The V end lost 6 bases, the J end lost 5 bases, and 14 bases lay between the germline ends. The CDR3 is made up of 13 amino acids. The CDR3 bases are TGTGCCAGCAGACAGGGATCAGTAAACGAGCAGTACTTC. The encoded protein is CASRQGSVNEQYF.

V and J are TRBV19 and TRBJ1-1; D is perhaps TRBD1 (5 bases). CDR1 LNHDA and CDR2 SQIVND come from the germline V gene (reference sequence). The ends were cut back, 0 bases at V and 4 bases at J, with 15 bases in the middle. The CDR3 length is 16 residues. The CDR3: CASSIDPPGGSTEAFF. CDR3 nucleotide sequence: TGTGCCAGTAGTATAGATCCCCCGGGGGGATCCACTGAAGCTTTCTTT.